The sequence of this T cell receptor beta chain was determined in a study of T cell responses to AZD1222 COVID-19 vaccine. Study-wide results and caveats: Clonal diversity was possibly underestimated, and white British individuals and females predominated among donors.

From germline, CDR1 is SGDLS and CDR2 YYNGEE. Trimming took off 3 bases at V and 9 bases at J, with 16 bases between the two ends. This CDR3 is built from 14 residues. Regarding this clone: What it binds is not known.

Some clones are missing from TCRdb's copy, which holds only in-frame ones; the method was immunoSEQ multiplex PCR. Of tens of thousands of clones in the sample, 70% to 90% are singletons; the top ten hold less than 15%. This receptor was taken from an adult in good health. The V and J genes are TRBV9 and TRBJ2-1; no clear D gene. The material was peripheral blood, obtained on day 0 of AZD1222 vaccination. CDR3 nucleotide sequence: TGTGCCAGCAGCGACCAGAAGGGTATGGCTGAGCAGTTCTTC. Its translation is CASSDQKGMAEQFF.